This T cell receptor (beta chain) was retrieved from a study of shared clonotypes between healthy human individuals. Study overall: The donor group consisted of a couple of women and a few men, aged 18 to 49.

The CDR3 has 16 residues. Germline values: CDR1 LNHDA, CDR2 SQIVND (reference sequence). The V end was cut by 0 bases, the J end by 1 base, with 12 bases between. For this clone: Its antigen is not identified.

Whole-study findings and limits: On the whole, naive subsets had larger estimated richness than memory subsets had. Depth of sequencing was expected to influence donor clonotype sharing.

TCRdb keeps only in-frame clones here, not all; method: immunoSEQ multiplex PCR. Seen here are about 2 million clones, just under 95% observed once, and the top ten hold 0.9% to 1.5%. CD8 cells regarded as naive lacked CD45RO, were positively chosen for CCR7, and omitted terminally differentiated effector memory CD45RA+ cells. Adult donors, all healthy and HIV-negative, had no recent acute infections or vaccinations. The rearrangement uses TRBV19 and TRBJ1-1; D is possibly TRBD1 (5 bases). The sequenced sample consisted of naive CD8+ T cells sorted from blood. The receptor comes from a man between 18 and 35 years old in good health. The CDR3 DNA follows: TGTGCCAGTAGTATAGACGCGGGGGAGGGGAACACTGAAGCTTTCTTT. It specifies CASSIDAGEGNTEAFF.